The T cell receptor (beta chain) under discussion was sequenced for a study of vaccination effects on CD4 cells after COVID-19. The method was immunoSEQ multiplex PCR; TCRdb's version includes in-frame clones alone and lacks a portion of them. The sample includes some 20,000 clones, about 73% of them seen just once. The CDR3 has 14 residues. The germline gives CDR1 SQVTM, CDR2 ANQGSEA. V shed 5 bases, J shed 2 bases, and the junction held 9 bases outside the gene matches. Antigen-specific CD4+ T cells expanded by the ViraFEST assay with viral peptide pools were then sequenced. CD4+ T cells were isolated after approximately 10 days of culture. Neither prior SARS-CoV-2 infection nor positive nucleocapsid antibodies were present in the vaccine recipients. Turning to this clone: Antigen: not known.

This TCR was recovered from a human donor who received a COVID-19 vaccine. This rearrangement joins TRBV29-1 to TRBJ2-7; 7 bases map to TRBD2. The input for sequencing was CD4+ T cells from PBMCs cultured with HCoV-229E spike peptides, taken before COVID-19 vaccination. The CDR3 coding sequence is TGCAGCGTTACTCCCGGGACTATCGCCTACGAGCAGTACTTC. It encodes CSVTPGTIAYEQYF.